This T cell receptor (beta chain) was documented in a study of OX40 agonist ivuxolimab in advanced cancers. Study-level information: Given to patients was ivuxolimab, an agonistic anti-OX40 (CD134) antibody. Dose-escalation subjects each had hepatocellular carcinoma, melanoma, renal cell or head and neck cancer.

The germline V gene has CDR1 LNHDA and CDR2 SQIVND (reference sequence). This CDR3 has 10 amino acids. The V gene lost 5 bases and the J gene lost 7 bases, with 5 bases spanning the gap. As concerns this clone: The antigen is unknown.

Produced via immunoSEQ multiplex PCR; TCRdb's table is partial and in-frame only. The sample has around 85,000 clones, about 89% seen once; the top ten hold 8.4%. Study conclusions and caveats: Expanded clones were, on average, more numerous in CD8+ T cells than in CD4+. Also showing low normalized T-cell clonal expansion were some of the nonresponders.

The sequencing here drew on CD4+ or CD8+ T cells sorted from blood, taken in a trial of the OX40 agonist ivuxolimab. The sequence came from an adult with an advanced solid tumor such as melanoma, head and neck, liver or kidney cancer. The chain carries TRBV19 and TRBJ1-2; D is unclear. CDR3 coding DNA: TGTGCCAGTAGTGACGGTGGCTACACCTTC. This gives the protein CASSDGGYTF.